The clone carrying this TCR beta chain was seen a single time. These data come from a study of shared T cell receptors in the human thymus. This CDR3 has 11 residues. The V end was cut by 3 bases, the J end by 6 bases, with 6 bases between. The V gene's germline CDR1 is SQVTM and CDR2 ANQGSEA. Libraries were prepared by immunoSEQ multiplex PCR; TCRdb keeps only in-frame clonotypes and omits some of them. Seen here are around 340,000 clones, 95% observed once, and the top ten hold approximately 0.02%. This sequence was found in a human donor. Sequences were obtained from thymocytes. The genes are TRBV29-1 and TRBJ2-1; D remains ambiguous. This CDR3 reads CSVESSNEQFF. In DNA form, the CDR3 reads TGCAGCGTTGAGAGTAGCAATGAGCAGTTCTTC.